The clone carrying this TCR beta chain was recorded only once. This table comes from immunoSEQ multiplex PCR, and its TCRdb copy is limited to in-frame clones, with some not included. The table lists 370,000 or so clones, roughly four fifths of them singletons. The data are from a study of blood T cell repertoires in COVID-19. Germline CDR1 reads LGHNT; CDR2 reads FRNRAP. V shed 6 bases and J 6 bases; nucleotides not matched to a gene: 19. The CDR3 consists of 18 residues. V usage is TRBV12-5 and J usage is TRBJ2-7, with TRBD2 matching over 11 bases. Material: peripheral blood. The receptor was derived from a human donor with acute or convalescent COVID-19. The donor label of this sample is uncertain. CDR3 DNA: TGTGCTAGTGGCCAGGGACTAGCGGCTCTATCCCCCCTCTCCGAGCAGTACTTC. Amino acids: CASGQGLAALSPLSEQYF. Full variable domain (remainder filled in from reference TRBV12-5 and TRBJ2-7): DARVTQTPRHKVTEMGQEVTMRCQPILGHNTVFWYRQTMMQGLELLAYFRNRAPLDDSGMPKDRFSAEMPDATLATLKIQPSEPRDSAVYFCASGQGLAALSPLSEQYFGPGTRLTVT.